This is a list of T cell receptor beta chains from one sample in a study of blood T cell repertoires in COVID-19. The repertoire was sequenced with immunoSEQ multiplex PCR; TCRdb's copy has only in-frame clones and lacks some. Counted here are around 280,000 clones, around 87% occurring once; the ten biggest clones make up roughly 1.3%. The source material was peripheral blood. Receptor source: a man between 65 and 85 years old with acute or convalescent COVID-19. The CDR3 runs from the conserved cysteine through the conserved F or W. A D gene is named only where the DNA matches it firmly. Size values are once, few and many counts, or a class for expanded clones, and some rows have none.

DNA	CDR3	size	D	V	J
TGTGCCAGCAGCACCCAGACTAGCGGGGGGTTAAACAATGAGCAGTTCTTC	CASSTQTSGGLNNEQFF	NA	TRBD2	TRBV7-2	TRBJ2-1
TGTGCCAGCAGTTTAGTGTGGGGACAGGGTAGGGGAGAGACCCAGTACTTC	CASSLVWGQGRGETQYF	NA	TRBD1	TRBV28	TRBJ2-5
TGTGCCAGCAGTTGGTACAGAGACCATTCACCCCTCCACTTT	CASSWYRDHSPLHF	NA	NA	TRBV27	TRBJ1-6
TGTGCCAGCAGCAAGGGAGTGCCGGGGGCCTATAATTCACCCCTCCACTTT	CASSKGVPGAYNSPLHF	NA	NA	TRBV21-1	TRBJ1-6
TGTGCCAGCAGTCTTCTGGGGCAGGCCCACGAGCAGTACTTC	CASSLLGQAHEQYF	once	NA	TRBV28	TRBJ2-7
TGCGCCAGCAGCCAGGGACTAGCGGGAGGGGAGACCCAGTACTTC	CASSQGLAGGETQYF	NA	TRBD2	TRBV4-3	TRBJ2-5
TGTGCCAGCAGCCAGGGACTTTTATCTAGCACAGATACGCAGTATTTT	CASSQGLLSSTDTQYF	NA	NA	TRBV11-3	TRBJ2-3
TGTGCCAGCAGCTCCTTGTCACAGGGGTACTATGGCTACACCTTC	CASSSLSQGYYGYTF	NA	TRBD1	TRBV6-6	TRBJ1-2
TGTGCCAGCAGTGACGCGGGGGGGGTCTACAATGAGCAGTTCTTC	CASSDAGGVYNEQFF	few	TRBD2	TRBV2	TRBJ2-1
TGTGCCAGCACCCGACTAGCGGGGGGCACCGGGGAGCTGTTTTTT	CASTRLAGGTGELFF	NA	TRBD2	TRBV6-5	TRBJ2-2
TGTGCCAGCAGCTTAGGTTTCGGGAGCGACCAATACGAGCAGTACTTC	CASSLGFGSDQYEQYF	few	NA	TRBV7-8	TRBJ2-7
TGTGCCACCAGTGCAACTAGCGATACAGGAGAGACCCAGTACTTC	CATSATSDTGETQYF	NA	TRBD2	TRBV24-1	TRBJ2-5
TGCAGTGCTAGTGGTCTGAGATTCTACAATGAGCAGTTCTTC	CSASGLRFYNEQFF	NA	NA	TRBV20-1	TRBJ2-1
TGCGCCAGCAGCCGCGGGACTAGCGAAGAGACCCAGTACTTC	CASSRGTSEETQYF	NA	TRBD2	TRBV5-1	TRBJ2-5
TGCAGCGTTGAAGATGGGGGCAACAGGGGGCTGGGAGAGACCCAGTACTTC	CSVEDGGNRGLGETQYF	once	TRBD1	TRBV29-1	TRBJ2-5
TGTGCCTGGAGTGTATCGGGGGGCCGCAATCAGCCCCAGCATTTT	CAWSVSGGRNQPQHF	once	NA	TRBV30	TRBJ1-5
TGTGCCACTGACATCTATGGCTACACCTTC	CATDIYGYTF	NA	NA	TRBV10-3	TRBJ1-2
TGTGCCAGCAGCTTTAAGACAGGGACACTCTATGGCTACACCTTC	CASSFKTGTLYGYTF	NA	TRBD1	TRBV5-6	TRBJ1-2
TGCGCCAGCAGCTTGGCCCGGGACAGGGGAGAGACCCAGTACTTC	CASSLARDRGETQYF	NA	TRBD1	TRBV5-1	TRBJ2-5
TGCACCAGCAGCCAAGATCTGGAGGGGGCTTCCTACGAGCAGTACTTC	CTSSQDLEGASYEQYF	NA	NA	TRBV1	TRBJ2-7
TGTGCCAGCAGCTTAGAGCGGCGCCCGAACGGGGGTGAAAAACTGTTTTTT	CASSLERRPNGGEKLFF	NA	NA	TRBV7-2	TRBJ1-4
TGTGCCAGCAGCCAGTTTATTCGCTCCTACGAGCAGTACTTC	CASSQFIRSYEQYF	NA	NA	TRBV3-1/TRBV3-2	TRBJ2-7
TGTGCCAGCAGCTGGGACACAGGTTCTGACGAGCAGTACTTC	CASSWDTGSDEQYF	NA	NA	TRBV5-4	TRBJ2-7
TGTGCCAGTAGTAACTTGGTGGGGGCACGGAACACTGAAGCTTTCTTT	CASSNLVGARNTEAFF	NA	NA	TRBV19	TRBJ1-1
TGTGCCAGCAGCTTAAAGGGACAGGGAGGGTATGGCTACACCTTC	CASSLKGQGGYGYTF	NA	TRBD1	TRBV5-6	TRBJ1-2
TGTGCCAGCAGCCTATGGGACAGGGGCTACGAGCAGTACTTC	CASSLWDRGYEQYF	NA	TRBD1	TRBV7-8	TRBJ2-7
TGTGCCAGCAGCGCTAGACAGGGAGGCACTGAAGCTTTCTTT	CASSARQGGTEAFF	NA	TRBD1	TRBV9	TRBJ1-1
TGTGCCAGCAGTACCAGGGTCCCGGCGAATGAGCAGTTCTTC	CASSTRVPANEQFF	NA	NA	TRBV6-2/TRBV6-3	TRBJ2-1
TGTGCCAGCAGTTTAGGGCCCCGGGGGAACACTGAAGCTTTCTTT	CASSLGPRGNTEAFF	once	NA	TRBV28	TRBJ1-1
TGTGCCAGCAGTGTCCGGCCAGCGGTGGGAGAAAAACTGTTTTTT	CASSVRPAVGEKLFF	NA	NA	TRBV6-2/TRBV6-3	TRBJ1-4
TGCGCCAGCAGCGCACTTGACAGGAACACTGAAGCTTTCTTT	CASSALDRNTEAFF	NA	NA	TRBV5-1	TRBJ1-1